The 7 T cell receptor beta chains below were found in one sample sequenced in a study of blood T cell repertoires in COVID-19 (dated by TCRdb to 2020 to 2021). Library preparation used the immunoSEQ multiplex PCR assay. TCRdb limited this immuneACCESS table to in-frame rearrangements with V and J called. A share of clones is missing; checked studies link under half to unresolved V genes, and the rest is unexplained. This sample gives over 200,000 clones in total; less than 90% of them show up just once. The ten most abundant clones make up 15% to 20% of the sample. Source material: peripheral blood. The receptors were sampled from a woman aged 80 or over with active or convalescent COVID-19.

V and J are TRBV5-1 and TRBJ2-1; D unresolved. Trimming shortened V by 2 bases and J by 6 bases, and 15 bases separated the two germline ends. Germline CDR1 SGHRS, CDR2 YFSETQ. This CDR3 has 15 amino acids. The CDR3 bases are TGCGCCAGCAGCTTCCAACCGTTGGCAATCAATGAGCAGTTCTTC. Encoded protein: CASSFQPLAINEQFF.

The chain links TRBV7-9 to TRBJ1-2; D is possibly TRBD1 (6 bases). This CDR3 contains 14 residues. V lost 2 bases, J lost 2 bases, and 9 bases lay in between. Germline CDR1 and CDR2: SEHNR and FQNEAQ (reference sequence). The CDR3 spells CASSLRTENYGYTF. The CDR3 nucleotides are TGTGCCAGCAGCTTAAGGACAGAGAACTATGGCTACACCTTC.

V gene TRBV20-1 combines with J gene TRBJ2-4, with TRBD2 as a possible D gene (5 bases). The CDR3 contains 13 residues. The ends were cut back, 3 bases at V and 3 bases at J, with 9 bases in the middle. Germline V gene sequence: CDR1 DFQATT, CDR2 SNEGSKA (reference sequence). The chain's CDR3 is CSASALDKNIQYF. The CDR3 region has the DNA TGCAGTGCTAGTGCACTAGACAAAAACATTCAGTACTTC.

The rearrangement links TRBV9 to TRBJ1-2; D is perhaps TRBD1 (5 bases). V was clipped by 3 bases and J by 9 bases, with 9 bases between them. The germline gives CDR1 SGDLS, CDR2 YYNGEE. The CDR3 covers 11 residues. The CDR3 DNA is TGTGCCAGCAGCGAACAGGCCCGCTACACCTTC. It translates to CASSEQARYTF.

The genes are TRBV19 and TRBJ1-5; 11 positions agree with TRBD1. CDR3 length: 15 amino acids. J gave up 5 bases and V 5 bases, and 5 bases lay outside the gene matches. From germline, CDR1 is LNHDA and CDR2 SQIVND (reference sequence). As DNA, the CDR3 is TGTGCCAGTAGTGCCCGGACAGGGGGCGATCAGCCCCAGCATTTT. This translates into CASSARTGGDQPQHF.

This rearrangement joins TRBV5-1 to TRBJ2-2; a possible D gene is TRBD1 (6 bases). CDR1 and CDR2 from the germline V gene are SGHRS and YFSETQ. V was pared by 1 base and J by 4 bases, with 8 bases between. This CDR3 is 14 amino acids long. The CDR3: CASSLWGPTGELFF. CDR3 DNA: TGCGCCAGCAGCTTGTGGGGGCCCACCGGGGAGCTGTTTTTT.

The V gene is TRBV6-5, the J gene TRBJ2-3; D is uncertain. The germline V and J ends were trimmed by 6 bases and 2 bases, with 12 bases remaining between them. Germline CDR1 and CDR2: MNHEY and SVGAGI. The CDR3 length is 14 residues. CDR3 loop: CASSENRHTDTQYF. CDR3 sequence (DNA): TGTGCCAGCAGCGAGAACAGACACACAGATACGCAGTATTTT.